This TCR beta chain was captured in a study of CD4 T cells in relation to SARS-CoV-2 and coronaviruses. About the study: ViraFEST: approximately 10-day antigen culture of PBMCs, then TCR beta CDR3 sequencing. Findings and caveats of the study: Pre-pandemic and post-infection samples never came from the same donor.

Data came from immunoSEQ multiplex PCR; TCRdb stores just in-frame clones and leaves some out. The sample carries 15,000 to 20,000 clones, 65% to 75% recorded once. V gave up 0 bases and J gave up 1 base, with 4 bases separating them. This CDR3 has 13 amino acids. Per germline, CDR1 SGHRS and CDR2 YFSETQ. As to this clone: No antigen is known for it.

Unexposed donor CD4+ T cells date from about 2010-2018, before the COVID-19 pandemic. CD4+ T cells were isolated from the cells after 10 days of culture. This TCR derives from a human donor in good health. The sample was CD4+ T cells from PBMCs, cultured in vitro. The chain links TRBV5-1 to TRBJ1-2; no clear D. This CDR3 is CASSLDSNYGYTF. Here the CDR3 DNA reads TGCGCCAGCAGCTTGGACAGTAACTATGGCTACACCTTC.